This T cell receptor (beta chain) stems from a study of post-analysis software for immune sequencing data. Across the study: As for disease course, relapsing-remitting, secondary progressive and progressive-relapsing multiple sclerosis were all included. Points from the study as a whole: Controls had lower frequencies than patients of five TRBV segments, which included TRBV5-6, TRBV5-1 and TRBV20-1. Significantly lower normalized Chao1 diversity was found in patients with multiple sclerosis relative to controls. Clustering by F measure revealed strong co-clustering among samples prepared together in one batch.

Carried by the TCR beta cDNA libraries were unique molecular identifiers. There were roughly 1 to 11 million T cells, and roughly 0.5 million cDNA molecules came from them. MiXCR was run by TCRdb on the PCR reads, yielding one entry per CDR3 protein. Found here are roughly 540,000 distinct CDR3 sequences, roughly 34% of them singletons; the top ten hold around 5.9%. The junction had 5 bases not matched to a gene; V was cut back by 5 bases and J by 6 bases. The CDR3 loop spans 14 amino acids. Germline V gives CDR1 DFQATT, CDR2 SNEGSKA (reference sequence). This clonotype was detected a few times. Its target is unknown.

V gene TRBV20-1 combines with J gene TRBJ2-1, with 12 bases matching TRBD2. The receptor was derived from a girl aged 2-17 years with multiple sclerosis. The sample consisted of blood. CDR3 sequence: CSASLAGGPNEQFF. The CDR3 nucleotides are TGCAGTGCTTCCCTAGCGGGGGGGCCCAATGAGCAGTTCTTC.